One and the same sample provided the 27 T cell receptor beta chains below, sequenced in a study of cytomegalovirus exposure and HLA in healthy donors. PCR employed 60 Vbeta and 13 Jbeta primers. Measured with immunoSEQ multiplex PCR; TCRdb has only the in-frame clones, and not every one. The data hold about 170,000 clones, with approximately 77% observed a single time. The sequenced sample was PBMCs. These receptors were obtained from a male donor in good health and CMV-seronegative.

This chain connects TRBV19 to TRBJ1-1; 7 bases match TRBD1. V lost 4 bases and J lost 5; bases outside the gene matches: 16. The germline CDR1 and CDR2 sequences are LNHDA and SQIVND (reference sequence). This CDR3 is built from 17 residues. In DNA, the CDR3 is TGTGCCAGTAGTAGGAAGACAGGGTCAGAAAGAACGACTGAAGCTTTCTTT. This sequence encodes CASSRKTGSERTTEAFF.

In its sample, this clone was seen a few times. J is TRBJ2-3 and V is TRBV5-8, with D tentatively TRBD2 (6 bases). This CDR3 region has 14 residues. Germline CDR1 is SGHTS and CDR2 is YDEGEE. Trimming cost V 5 bases and J 6 bases, with 16 bases left between them. Written as DNA, the CDR3 is TGTGCCAGCAGAGGTCGGCTAGCGAGTGATACGCAGTATTTT. Amino acid sequence: CASRGRLASDTQYF.

This clone has only one observation. The rearrangement uses TRBV27 and TRBJ2-5; D remains ambiguous. The J call may be mistaken, given a closer DNA end match to TRBJ2-7. The CDR3 totals 16 residues. The V gene's germline CDR1 is MNHEY and CDR2 SMNVEV (reference sequence). The DNA of the CDR3 is TGTGCCAGCCGGATGATAGACTCTTTTGGCTCCTACGAGCAGTACTTC. Translating gives CASRMIDSFGSYEQYF.

This sequence joins TRBV6-5 and TRBJ1-1; possibly TRBD1 for D (5 bases). V was shortened by 1 base and J by 7 bases, with 7 bases between the two germline ends. The CDR3 covers 12 residues. Per germline, CDR1 MNHEY and CDR2 SVGAGI. CDR3 sequence reads: CASSYWGDEAFF. For the CDR3, the DNA is TGTGCCAGCAGTTACTGGGGCGATGAAGCTTTCTTT.

This clone has a handful of counts. This chain joins TRBV12-5 and TRBJ2-1, with a weak D call TRBD2 (5 bases). V was pared by 3 bases and J by 5 bases, with 26 bases between. Germline CDR1 LGHNT, CDR2 FRNRAP. The CDR3 is made up of 19 amino acids. The DNA of the CDR3 is TGTGCTAGTGGTTTTGGTTTTTTGAAGGCGGGTCCGACTAACAATGAGCAGTTCTTC. Amino acid sequence: CASGFGFLKAGPTNNEQFF.

The chain is built from TRBV6-6 and TRBJ1-3, with a tentative D call TRBD1 (5 bases). Germline V lookup: CDR1 MNHNY, CDR2 SVGAGI (reference sequence). Between the trimmed V and J ends, which lost 7 bases and 0 bases, there was a span of 16 bases. The CDR3 runs to 16 residues. CDR3 nucleotide sequence: TGTGCCAGCACCTACGGGGGAGCTGTCTCTGGAAACACCATATATTTT. It specifies CASTYGGAVSGNTIYF.

CDR3 sequence reads: CASSLPGSAYNEQFF. In DNA, the CDR3 is TGTGCCAGCAGCTTGCCGGGGTCGGCCTACAATGAGCAGTTCTTC. The rearrangement links TRBV5-5 to TRBJ2-1, with D possibly matching TRBD2 (5 bases). Germline V gives CDR1 SGHKS, CDR2 YYEKEE (reference sequence). This CDR3 spans 15 amino acids. With 1 base removed from V and 2 bases from J, the gap between germline ends came to 10 bases.

Here the CDR3 reads CASSTVTRGNSPLHF. As DNA, the CDR3 is TGTGCCAGCAGCACCGTGACAAGGGGAAATTCACCCCTCCACTTT. V and J are TRBV7-2 and TRBJ1-6, with a tentative D call TRBD1 (5 bases). The V end lost 5 bases, the J end lost 7 bases, and 15 bases lay between the germline ends. This CDR3 is 15 amino acids long. Germline-derived CDR1 and CDR2 are SGHTA and FQGNSA.

The chain combines TRBV27 with TRBJ2-3; the D gene is possibly TRBD1 (6 bases). V was trimmed by 3 bases and J by 0 bases, leaving 16 bases between them. This CDR3 contains 17 residues. Germline CDR1 reads MNHEY; CDR2 reads SMNVEV (reference sequence). The CDR3 spells CASSFLRQARSTDTQYF. CDR3 nucleotides: TGTGCCAGCAGTTTCTTACGACAGGCACGTAGCACAGATACGCAGTATTTT.

The V gene is TRBV5-1, the J gene TRBJ2-7, with 16 bases matching TRBD2. The CDR3 runs 17 residues. Trimming took 3 bases from V and 5 from J; bases not matched to a gene: 8. The V gene's germline CDR1 is SGHRS and CDR2 YFSETQ. CDR3 nucleotides: TGCGCCAGCAGCTCGGGACTAGCGGGGGGGATCAGCCACGAGCAGTACTTC. It yields the protein CASSSGLAGGISHEQYF.

The chain is built from TRBV2 and TRBJ2-2, with 8 bases lining up with TRBD1. The CDR3 runs to 13 residues. Trimming removed 6 bases from V and 7 bases from J; junction bases left unmatched: 4. Germline V gene lookup returns CDR1 SNHLY and CDR2 FYNNEI. The CDR3 sequence: CASSGQGIGELFF. CDR3 nucleotide sequence: TGTGCCAGCAGCGGACAGGGCATCGGGGAGCTGTTTTTT.

This chain uses TRBV23-1 with TRBJ1-2, with TRBD1 identical over 10 bases. TRBV23-1 is sorted into the ORF group, with uncertain function. Trimming took 1 base from V and 4 from J; bases not matched to a gene: 3. This CDR3 has 15 amino acids. This CDR3 is CASSQWRTGGYGYTF. The CDR3 DNA reads as TGCGCCAGCAGTCAATGGAGGACAGGGGGCTATGGCTACACCTTC.

The J gene is TRBJ1-6, the V gene TRBV5-6; tentatively, D is TRBD1 (6 bases). CDR3 length equals 13 residues. Germline V gene sequence: CDR1 SGHDT, CDR2 YYEEEE. Trimming removed 4 bases at V and 10 bases at J, with 12 bases between. The chain's CDR3 is CASSPRGRSPLHF. CDR3 nucleotide sequence: TGTGCCAGCAGCCCCAGGGGACGGTCACCCCTCCACTTT.

This rearrangement joins TRBV6-1 to TRBJ1-6, with D possibly matching TRBD1 (5 bases). The germline gives CDR1 MNHNS, CDR2 SASEGT. The CDR3 is 14 residues long. V gave up 8 bases and J gave up 7 bases, with 15 bases separating them. CDR3 bases: TGTGCCAGCGAGACCAGGGTGGGGAATTCACCCCTCCACTTT. This translates into CASETRVGNSPLHF.

The genes are TRBV11-2 and TRBJ1-5, with TRBD1 matching over 7 bases. Germline-derived CDR1 and CDR2 are SGHAT and FQNNGV. The CDR3 length is 13 residues. The J segment lost 6 bases and the V segment lost 5 bases, leaving 4 bases of the junction unmatched. CDR3 sequence: CASSTQGSQPQHF. CDR3 DNA sequence: TGTGCCAGCAGCACACAGGGGTCTCAGCCCCAGCATTTT.

The chain recombines TRBV4-2 with TRBJ1-1; no firm D call. The ends were cut back, 1 base at V and 9 bases at J, with 6 bases in the middle. The CDR3 has 11 amino acids. CDR1 is LGHNA, CDR2 YNFKEQ, per germline. CDR3 DNA: TGTGCCAGCAGCCAAGGAGGTAAAGCTTTCTTT. As protein: CASSQGGKAFF.

The chain links TRBV19 to TRBJ1-5; tentative D call: TRBD1 (5 bases). The CDR3 extends over 16 amino acids. CDR1 and CDR2 from the germline V gene are LNHDA and SQIVND (reference sequence). V shed 5 bases and J shed 4 bases, with 18 bases lying between them. CDR3 nucleotides: TGTGCCAGTAGTGTCTCTGGGCAGGGCCCGAATCAGCCCCAGCATTTT. Translating it yields CASSVSGQGPNQPQHF.

The chain recombines TRBV2 with TRBJ1-1; D is uncertain. CDR1 is SNHLY, CDR2 FYNNEI, per germline. The ends were cut back, 3 bases at V and 2 bases at J, with 4 bases in the middle. This CDR3 contains 12 residues. In DNA form, the CDR3 reads TGTGCCAGCAGTGACCCAAACACTGAAGCTTTCTTT. This codes for CASSDPNTEAFF.

The chain has TRBV11-3 and TRBJ2-1; no clear D gene. V was trimmed by 0 bases and J by 0 bases, leaving 6 bases between them. The CDR3 covers 15 residues. Germline CDR1 reads SGHNT; CDR2 reads YENEEA. CDR3 loop: CASSLDLGSYNEQFF. The CDR3 DNA sequence: TGTGCCAGCAGCTTAGATCTCGGCTCCTACAATGAGCAGTTCTTC. Full variable domain (outside the CDR3, taken from reference TRBV11-3 and TRBJ2-1): EAGVVQSPRYKIIEKKQPVAFWCNPISGHNTLYWYLQNLGQGPELLIRYENEEAVDDSQLPKDRFSAERLKGVDSTLKIQPAELGDSAVYLCASSLDLGSYNEQFFGPGTRLTVL.

The V call is TRBV4-2, the J call TRBJ1-1; the D is unclear. This CDR3 region has 15 residues. The germline V and J ends were trimmed by 1 base and 4 bases, with 13 bases remaining between them. Germline CDR1 and CDR2: LGHNA and YNFKEQ. Here the CDR3 DNA reads TGTGCCAGCAGCCAAGGTCGAGGCGTTGGCACTGAAGCTTTCTTT. It translates to CASSQGRGVGTEAFF.

As regards this clone: The junction differs from germline at one of its ends, possibly a read error. This chain joins TRBV7-9 and TRBJ2-7; TRBD2 matches at 8 bases. Germline lookup yields CDR1 SEHNR and CDR2 FQNEAQ (reference sequence). The CDR3 is 17 amino acids. CDR3 nucleotide sequence: TGTTCCAGCAGCTCCATGGTGGGCGGGGGGAGCTCCTACGAGCAGTACTTC. Translating gives CSSSSMVGGGSSYEQYF.

The chain couples TRBV19 to TRBJ1-1, with 9 bases aligning to TRBD1. This CDR3 region has 16 residues. Per germline, CDR1 LNHDA and CDR2 SQIVND (reference sequence). J gave up 1 base and V 5 bases, and 8 bases lay outside the gene matches. The chain's CDR3 is CASSPPLDRGNTEAFF. In DNA form, the CDR3 reads TGTGCCAGTAGTCCTCCATTGGACAGGGGGAACACTGAAGCTTTCTTT.

The chain recombines TRBV18 with TRBJ2-5; unclear D gene. The CDR3 runs 12 residues. Trimming took off 2 bases at V and 4 bases at J, with 5 bases between the two ends. Germline assignment: CDR1 KGHSH and CDR2 LQKENI. This CDR3 reads CASSPAGETQYF. In DNA form, the CDR3 reads TGTGCCAGCTCACCAGCAGGAGAGACCCAGTACTTC.

The chain is built from TRBV7-7 and TRBJ2-7, with 11 bases fitting TRBD2. The germline CDR1 and CDR2 sequences are SSHAT and FNYEAQ (reference sequence). This CDR3 comprises 16 residues. The V segment lost 5 bases and the J segment 1 base; nucleotides outside the gene matches: 7. DNA of the CDR3: TGTGCCAGCAGCCAATCCCTAGCGGGGGGTTCCTACGAGCAGTACTTC. Protein sequence: CASSQSLAGGSYEQYF.

This clone was seen once. The chain is built from TRBV30 and TRBJ1-5; 8 positions agree with TRBD1. V was pared by 5 bases and J by 3 bases, with 6 bases of the junction left unmatched. The germline V gene has CDR1 GTSNPN and CDR2 SVGIG (reference sequence). The CDR3 is made up of 14 amino acids. CDR3 amino acids: CAWGRTGNNQPQHF. The CDR3 region has the DNA TGTGCCTGGGGACGGACAGGGAACAATCAGCCCCAGCATTTT.

CDR3 region: CASSSGTGGLSYEQYF. In DNA, the CDR3 is TGCGCCAGCAGCTCCGGGACAGGGGGTCTCTCCTACGAGCAGTACTTC. The V gene is TRBV5-1, the J gene TRBJ2-7, with 11 bases fitting TRBD1. Germline assignment: CDR1 SGHRS and CDR2 YFSETQ. V was clipped by 3 bases and J by 0 bases; unmatched bases: 5. The CDR3 is 16 residues long.

The CDR3 here is CASSLGAGRVQPQHF. CDR3 DNA sequence: TGTGCCAGCAGCTTAGGCGCCGGCCGGGTTCAGCCCCAGCATTTT. This chain uses TRBV7-2 with TRBJ1-5; unclear D gene. Per germline, CDR1 SGHTA and CDR2 FQGNSA. The V gene lost 1 base and the J gene lost 6 bases, with 13 bases spanning the gap. CDR3 length: 15 amino acids. Full variable domain (rest looked up from reference TRBV7-2 and TRBJ1-5): GAGVSQSPSNKVTEKGKDVELRCDPISGHTALYWYRQSLGQGLEFLIYFQGNSAPDKSGLPSDRFSAERTGGSVSTLTIQRTQQEDSAVYLCASSLGAGRVQPQHFGDGTRLSIL.